Described below is a single TCR beta chain sequence and its context. Its antigen is undetermined. Every TCR beta cDNA library bore unique molecular identifiers. MiXCR was run by TCRdb on the PCR reads, yielding one entry per CDR3 protein. The sample yields roughly 570,000 distinct CDR3 sequences, 34% seen once. The sample belongs to a study of post-analysis software for immune sequencing data. Whole-study context: The courses of disease that were included comprised relapsing-remitting, secondary progressive and progressive-relapsing multiple sclerosis. Findings of the study overall: Compared with controls, patients had more of about five TRBV segments, including TRBV5-6, TRBV5-1 and TRBV20-1. The normalized Chao1 diversity of multiple sclerosis patients was significantly lower than that of controls.

V lost 2 bases to trimming and J lost 8 bases, with 20 bases between them. CDR1 is SGHTA and CDR2 is FQGTGA in the germline V gene. This CDR3 is built from 16 residues. The receptor's source is a girl aged 2-17 years with multiple sclerosis. The chain employs TRBV7-3 and TRBJ2-3; the D gene is possibly TRBD1 (5 bases). The source material was blood. The CDR3, as DNA: TGTGCCAGCAGCTTACGAGTCTGGGGCCCTGATGGTACGCAGTATTTT. Its translation: CASSLRVWGPDGTQYF.